This T cell receptor (beta chain) was sequenced in a study of T-cell memory formation after mild COVID-19. Study-level background: Largely donor-specific TCR clusters were found.

Barcoded TCR alpha and TCR beta cDNA libraries with UMIs came from 5'RACE using constant-segment primers. TCRdb ran MiXCR on the 5' RACE reads and lists one entry per CDR3 protein. The sample has around 340,000 distinct CDR3 sequences, 15% to 20% seen once; the top ten hold around 22%. The TCR was taken from a man aged 18 to 35 who had mild COVID-19 (a few samples of this study predate the infection). Cell type and time point are not known. Sequencing was carried out using PBMCs or a T cell subset sorted from them (not recorded which).

CDR3 sequence (DNA): TGTGCCAGCTCACCCCAGGACACTGTGAACACTGAAGCTTTCTTT. Amino acid sequence: CASSPQDTVNTEAFF. The chain has TRBV18 and TRBJ1-1, with D tentatively TRBD1 (5 bases). From germline, CDR1 is KGHSH and CDR2 LQKENI. With 3 bases removed from V and 0 bases from J, the gap between germline ends came to 11 bases. This CDR3 has 15 residues.